Described below is a single T cell receptor (beta chain) sequence and its context. These data come from a study of blood T cell repertoires in COVID-19. Turning to the study itself: The cDNA or gDNA used as material had been derived from T cells, B-cell-depleted T cells, or PBMCs.

Per the study methods: The authors estimated nucleated cell counts from reference gene primer amplification. The data were produced by immunoSEQ multiplex PCR, yet TCRdb's version contains in-frame clones alone and is incomplete. From that table come the V and J calls and clone size; the DNA was used to work out D and trimming. Of about 180,000 clones in the sample, over 70% were seen once. The CDR3 length is 14 residues. V lost 0 bases to trimming and J lost 0 bases, with 4 bases between them. CDR1 SGDLS and CDR2 YYNGEE come from the germline V gene. The sequenced sample was peripheral blood. This sequence was found in a woman aged 40 to 49 with COVID-19, enrolled during active disease. This sequence joins TRBV9 and TRBJ1-3; D is unresolved. CDR3 residues: CASSVVHSGNTIYF. The CDR3 DNA reads TGTGCCAGCAGCGTAGTTCACTCTGGAAACACCATATATTTT.